The 20 T cell receptor beta chains below were found in one sample sequenced in a study of a mutant IDH1 vaccine in newly diagnosed glioma. The antigens these receptors bind are not known. The time point is: week 35, safety follow-up. One vaccine dose held 300 ug of mutant IDH1 20-mer peptide and came with topical imiquimod. Libraries were prepared by immunoSEQ multiplex PCR; TCRdb keeps only in-frame clonotypes and omits some of them. This table holds about 60,000 clones, roughly 90% found once. This sample comprised PBMCs, obtained from a glioma patient whose treatment included an IDH1 peptide vaccine. All receptors derive from a man in his forties with glioma.

This clone was counted a few times. The rearrangement links TRBV6-5 to TRBJ2-7; TRBD1 agrees at 9 bases. The V gene's germline CDR1 is MNHEY and CDR2 SVGAGI. CDR3 length: 14 amino acids. J was trimmed by 2 bases and V by 6 bases; bases with no gene match: 5. The CDR3 DNA reads TGTGCCAGCAGGGGGACAGGGTACGCCTACGAGCAGTACTTC. Residues: CASRGTGYAYEQYF.

The rearrangement uses TRBV7-2 and TRBJ2-3; 9 bases line up with TRBD2. CDR1 and CDR2 from the germline V gene are SGHTA and FQGNSA. This CDR3 has 16 amino acids. V was clipped by 5 bases and J by 2 bases; unmatched bases: 8. The CDR3 here is CASSKQASGITDTQYF. The DNA of the CDR3 is TGTGCCAGCAGCAAACAGGCTAGCGGGATCACAGATACGCAGTATTTT.

The chain joins TRBV11-2 to TRBJ2-1; perhaps TRBD2 as D (6 bases). The V end was cut by 5 bases, the J end by 8 bases, with 16 bases between. CDR1 and CDR2 from the germline V gene are SGHAT and FQNNGV. This CDR3 has 14 residues. The CDR3 nucleotides read TGTGCCAGCAGCGGCGGGGTTTTGGGCCATGAGCAGTTCTTC. Protein sequence: CASSGGVLGHEQFF.

The V and J genes are TRBV19 and TRBJ1-5; possibly TRBD1 for D (5 bases). The CDR3 has 17 amino acids. Trimming cost V 3 bases and J 8 bases, with 23 bases left between them. Germline V gene lookup returns CDR1 LNHDA and CDR2 SQIVND (reference sequence). The CDR3 DNA sequence: TGTGCCAGTAGTATGCAGGGAGTCGGTGGGGGGAGGGAGCCCCAGCATTTT. Residues: CASSMQGVGGGREPQHF. Filled out from reference TRBV19 and TRBJ1-5, the complete variable domain reads DGGITQSPKYLFRKEGQNVTLSCEQNLNHDAMYWYRQDPGQGLRLIYYSQIVNDFQKGDIAEGYSVSREKKESFPLTVTSAQKNPTAFYLCASSMQGVGGGREPQHFGDGTRLSIL.

The chain carries TRBV19 and TRBJ2-7, with 13 bases fitting TRBD2. V gave up 3 bases and J gave up 1 base; unmatched junction bases: 6. The germline V gene encodes CDR1 LNHDA and CDR2 SQIVND (reference sequence). This CDR3 comprises 17 residues. The CDR3 DNA sequence: TGTGCCAGTAGTATCAGGACTAGCGGGAGTGAATCCTACGAGCAGTACTTC. Amino acid sequence: CASSIRTSGSESYEQYF.

The rearrangement uses TRBV9 and TRBJ1-2; D might be TRBD1 (5 bases). Germline-derived CDR1 and CDR2 are SGDLS and YYNGEE. V was trimmed by 1 base and J by 3 bases, leaving 13 bases between them. CDR3 length: 15 amino acids. CDR3 nucleotide sequence: TGTGCCAGCAGCGTACGGGGGGTTAGCTACTATGGCTACACCTTC. Translation gives CASSVRGVSYYGYTF. Variable domain in full (rest from reference TRBV9 and TRBJ1-2): DSGVTQTPKHLITATGQRVTLRCSPRSGDLSVYWYQQSLDQGLQFLIQYYNGEERAKGNILERFSAQQFPDLHSELNLSSLELGDSALYFCASSVRGVSYYGYTFGSGTRLTVV.

In this sample, this clone turned up once. J is TRBJ1-2 and V is TRBV19, with a tentative D call TRBD1 (5 bases). The CDR3 covers 13 residues. Germline CDR1 is LNHDA and CDR2 is SQIVND (reference sequence). V gave up 3 bases and J gave up 6 bases, with 11 bases separating them. As DNA, the CDR3 is TGTGCCAGTAGTATCGGGGCGTTCGATGGCTACACCTTC. It translates to CASSIGAFDGYTF.

The chain combines TRBV5-1 with TRBJ2-5, with D unresolved. The germline CDR1 and CDR2 sequences are SGHRS and YFSETQ. This CDR3 contains 14 residues. V gave up 2 bases and J gave up 1 base, with 9 bases separating them. The CDR3: CASSFQNPQETQYF. In DNA form, the CDR3 reads TGCGCCAGCAGCTTCCAGAATCCCCAAGAGACCCAGTACTTC.

In its sample, this clone was seen a few times. The chain couples TRBV6-6 to TRBJ1-2, with TRBD1 matching 7 bases. The V gene end was trimmed by 5 bases and the J gene end by 7 bases; junction bases not matched to a gene: 10. The CDR3 loop spans 14 amino acids. The germline CDR1 and CDR2 sequences are MNHNY and SVGAGI (reference sequence). CDR3 sequence reads: CASSTQGETIGYTF. CDR3 sequence (DNA): TGTGCCAGCAGTACTCAGGGGGAAACTATTGGCTACACCTTC.

The gene calls are TRBV4-2 and TRBJ2-3, with no clear D. Germline V gives CDR1 LGHNA, CDR2 YNFKEQ. Between the trimmed V and J ends, which lost 4 bases and 3 bases, there was a span of 11 bases. The CDR3 extends over 14 amino acids. The CDR3 DNA sequence: TGTGCCAGCAGCCGGTTGCCGCTTACAGATACGCAGTATTTT. This sequence encodes CASSRLPLTDTQYF.

V and J are TRBV5-1 and TRBJ2-3; possible D gene TRBD2, 7 bases. Germline V gene sequence: CDR1 SGHRS, CDR2 YFSETQ. V dropped 5 bases and J dropped 1 base, with 8 bases sitting between them. This CDR3 has 13 amino acids. Written as DNA, the CDR3 is TGCGCCAGCAGGGGGGGGCGCACAGATACGCAGTATTTT. Translated: CASRGGRTDTQYF. The complete variable domain, with remaining parts taken from reference TRBV5-1 and TRBJ2-3, reads KAGVTQTPRYLIKTRGQQVTLSCSPISGHRSVSWYQQTPGQGLQFLFEYFSETQRNKGNFPGRFSGRQFSNSRSEMNVSTLELGDSALYLCASRGGRTDTQYFGPGTRLTVL.

The chain links TRBV27 to TRBJ1-2, with D possibly matching TRBD1 (5 bases). The germline CDR1 and CDR2 sequences are MNHEY and SMNVEV (reference sequence). The CDR3 is 17 amino acids. The V and J ends lost 0 bases and 2 bases respectively, with 16 bases between them. The CDR3 coding sequence is TGTGCCAGCAGTTTATCGGGGTCGGCGGGGGTCAACTATGGCTACACCTTC. Its translation: CASSLSGSAGVNYGYTF.

The CDR3 DNA follows: TGTGCCAGCTCACCACCGGAGGGACTAGCGGGAGGCGAGCAGTACTTC. Protein: CASSPPEGLAGGEQYF. The chain uses TRBV18 and TRBJ2-7, with 15 bases fitting TRBD2. Losses at the gene ends were 0 bases for V and 6 bases for J; bases not matched to a gene: 3. This CDR3 has 16 amino acids. CDR1 is KGHSH and CDR2 is LQKENI in the germline V gene.

The chain employs TRBV4-3 and TRBJ1-3, with D possibly TRBD1 on 5 matching bases. Per the germline V gene, CDR1 is LGHNA and CDR2 is YSLEER. V lost 2 bases, J lost 4 bases, and 6 bases lay in between. This CDR3 spans 13 amino acids. Here the CDR3 reads CASSQQGGNTIYF. The CDR3 DNA reads TGCGCCAGCAGCCAACAGGGAGGAAACACCATATATTTT.

This clone was seen just once. This CDR3 is CASSSGLASQTQYF. The CDR3 bases are TGCGCCAGCAGCTCTGGACTAGCTTCGCAGACCCAGTACTTC. The V gene is TRBV5-1, the J gene TRBJ2-5, with TRBD2 matching over 8 bases. CDR1 SGHRS and CDR2 YFSETQ come from the germline V gene. With V trimmed by 3 bases and J by 6 bases, 7 bases remained unmatched. This CDR3 spans 14 amino acids.

This clone was recorded a few times. This chain joins TRBV19 and TRBJ1-5, with 7 bases lining up with TRBD1. This CDR3 region has 14 residues. The trim removed 5 bases at V and 2 bases at J, leaving 3 bases unmatched. Germline V gene lookup returns CDR1 LNHDA and CDR2 SQIVND (reference sequence). The CDR3 DNA reads TGTGCCAGTAGTCTCGGACAGGGCAATCAGCCCCAGCATTTT. Amino acids: CASSLGQGNQPQHF.

In DNA form, the CDR3 reads TGTGCCAGCAGCTTGGACCGGGGCGCGTATGGCTACACCTTC. The encoded protein is CASSLDRGAYGYTF. This sequence joins TRBV5-4 and TRBJ1-2; maybe TRBD1 (5 bases). V lost 0 bases and J 5 bases, leaving 11 bases between the germline ends. Germline V gene sequence: CDR1 SGHNT, CDR2 YYREEE (reference sequence). The CDR3 contains 14 residues.

The V call is TRBV7-2, the J call TRBJ2-5; 11 bases are a match to TRBD1. Germline values: CDR1 SGHTA, CDR2 FQGNSA. This CDR3 spans 15 amino acids. Trimming removed 5 bases from V and 4 bases from J; junction bases left unmatched: 6. CDR3 loop: CASSQRTGGPETQYF. CDR3 DNA sequence: TGTGCCAGCAGCCAACGGACAGGGGGCCCAGAGACCCAGTACTTC.

V is TRBV7-2 and J is TRBJ2-2, with a weak D call TRBD1 (5 bases). V lost 5 bases and J 7 bases, leaving 11 bases between the germline ends. Germline loops: CDR1 SGHTA, CDR2 FQGNSA. The CDR3 has 13 residues. The CDR3 DNA sequence: TGTGCCAGCAGCGCCAGGGTCCGCGGGGAGCTGTTTTTT. This encodes CASSARVRGELFF. Supplemented by reference TRBV7-2 and TRBJ2-2, the full variable domain reads GAGVSQSPSNKVTEKGKDVELRCDPISGHTALYWYRQSLGQGLEFLIYFQGNSAPDKSGLPSDRFSAERTGGSVSTLTIQRTQQEDSAVYLCASSARVRGELFFGEGSRLTVL.

The chain couples TRBV19 to TRBJ1-3; D might be TRBD1 (6 bases). The germline CDR1 and CDR2 sequences are LNHDA and SQIVND (reference sequence). CDR3 length: 13 amino acids. Here the CDR3 DNA reads TGTGCTACGGGCAGGGGACAAGGAAACACCATATATTTT. Its protein product is CATGRGQGNTIYF. Together with reference TRBV19 and TRBJ1-3, the CDR3 gives the full variable domain: DGGITQSPKYLFRKEGQNVTLSCEQNLNHDAMYWYRQDPGQGLRLIYYSQIVNDFQKGDIAEGYSVSREKKESFPLTVTSAQKNPTAFYLCATGRGQGNTIYFGEGSWLTVV.